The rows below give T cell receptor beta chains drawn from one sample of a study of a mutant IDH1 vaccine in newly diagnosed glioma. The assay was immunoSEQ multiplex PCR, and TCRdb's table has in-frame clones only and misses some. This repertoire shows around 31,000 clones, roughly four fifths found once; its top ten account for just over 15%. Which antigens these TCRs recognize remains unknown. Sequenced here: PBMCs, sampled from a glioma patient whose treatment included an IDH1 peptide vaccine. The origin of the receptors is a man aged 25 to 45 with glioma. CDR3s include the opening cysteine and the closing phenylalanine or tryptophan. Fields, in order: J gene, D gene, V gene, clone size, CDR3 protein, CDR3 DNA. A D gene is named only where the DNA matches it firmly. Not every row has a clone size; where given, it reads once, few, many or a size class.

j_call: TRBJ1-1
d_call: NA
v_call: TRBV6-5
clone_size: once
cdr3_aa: CASSYGGNTEAFF
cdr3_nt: TGTGCCAGTAGTTACGGGGGGAACACTGAAGCTTTCTTT

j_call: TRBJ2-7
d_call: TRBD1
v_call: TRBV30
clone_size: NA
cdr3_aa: CAWSAIDRGSREQYF
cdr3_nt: TGTGCCTGGAGTGCCATTGACAGGGGGTCTCGGGAGCAGTACTTC

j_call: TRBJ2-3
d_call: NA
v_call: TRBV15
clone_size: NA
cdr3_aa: CATSVDTLTDTQYF
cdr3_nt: TGTGCCACCAGCGTGGACACCCTCACAGATACGCAGTATTTT

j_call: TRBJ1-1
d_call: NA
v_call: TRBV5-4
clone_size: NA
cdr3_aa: CASSLGSQGNTEAFF
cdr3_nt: TGTGCCAGCAGCTTGGGGTCGCAGGGGAACACTGAAGCTTTCTTT

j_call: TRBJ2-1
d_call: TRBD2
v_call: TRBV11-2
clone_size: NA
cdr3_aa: CASSVLAGGNWHEQFF
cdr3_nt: TGTGCCAGCAGCGTTCTAGCGGGAGGGAATTGGCATGAGCAGTTCTTC

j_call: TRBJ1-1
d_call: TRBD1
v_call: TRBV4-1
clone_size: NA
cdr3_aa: CASSQGQGRMFAEAFF
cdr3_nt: TGCGCCAGCAGCCAAGGACAGGGAAGGATGTTCGCTGAAGCTTTCTTT

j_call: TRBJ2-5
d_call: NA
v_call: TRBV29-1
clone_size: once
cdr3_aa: CSVGHRVPETQYF
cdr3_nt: TGCAGCGTTGGCCACAGGGTCCCGGAGACCCAGTACTTC

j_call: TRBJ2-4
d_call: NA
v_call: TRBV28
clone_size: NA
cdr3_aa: CASSPSQKTRIQYF
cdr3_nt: TGTGCCAGCAGCCCTTCCCAGAAGACACGCATTCAGTACTTC

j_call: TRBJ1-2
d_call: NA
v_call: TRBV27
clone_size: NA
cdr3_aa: CASSANSNYGYTF
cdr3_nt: TGTGCCAGCAGTGCCAACAGCAACTATGGCTACACCTTC

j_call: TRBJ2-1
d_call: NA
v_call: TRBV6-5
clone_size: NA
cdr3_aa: CASSYAQGSQEQFF
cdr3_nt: TGTGCCAGCAGTTACGCGCAGGGCTCCCAGGAGCAGTTCTTC

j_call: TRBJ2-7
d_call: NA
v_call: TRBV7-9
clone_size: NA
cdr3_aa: CASSSPTTYEQYF
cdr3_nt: TGTGCCAGCAGCTCCCCCACCACCTACGAGCAGTACTTC

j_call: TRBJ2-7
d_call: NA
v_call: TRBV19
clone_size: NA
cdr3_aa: CASSIGSSYEQYF
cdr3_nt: TGTGCCAGTAGTATAGGCTCGTCCTACGAGCAGTACTTC

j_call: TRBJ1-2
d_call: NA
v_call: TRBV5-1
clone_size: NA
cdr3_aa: CASSLRGGDNYGYTF
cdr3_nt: TGCGCCAGCAGCTTGCGTGGGGGAGACAACTATGGCTACACCTTC

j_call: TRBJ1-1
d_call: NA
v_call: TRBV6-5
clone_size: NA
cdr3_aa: CASRDGGNTEAFF
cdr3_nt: TGTGCCAGCAGAGACGGGGGGAACACTGAAGCTTTCTTT

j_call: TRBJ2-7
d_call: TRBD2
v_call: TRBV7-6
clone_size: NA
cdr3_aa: CASSASGNYEQYF
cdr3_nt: TGTGCCAGCAGCGCGAGCGGGAACTACGAGCAGTACTTC

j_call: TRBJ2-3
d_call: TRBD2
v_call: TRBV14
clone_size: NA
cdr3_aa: CASSHRTRNADTQYF
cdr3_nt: TGTGCCAGCAGCCATAGGACTAGAAACGCAGATACGCAGTATTTT

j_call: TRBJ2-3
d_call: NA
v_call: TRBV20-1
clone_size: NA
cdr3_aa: CSLPEGDTQYF
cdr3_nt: TGCAGTCTCCCGGAGGGAGATACGCAGTATTTT

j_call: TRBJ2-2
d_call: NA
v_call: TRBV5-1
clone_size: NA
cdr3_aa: CASSLDGNTGELFF
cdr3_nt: TGCGCCAGCAGCTTGGACGGGAACACCGGGGAGCTGTTTTTT

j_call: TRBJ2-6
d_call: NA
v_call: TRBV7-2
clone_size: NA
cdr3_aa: CASSLTGTGANVLTF
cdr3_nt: TGTGCCAGCAGCCTCACAGGGACTGGGGCCAACGTCCTGACTTTC

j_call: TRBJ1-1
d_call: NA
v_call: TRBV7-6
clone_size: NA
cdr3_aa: CASSLVVQNTEAFF
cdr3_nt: TGTGCCAGCAGCTTAGTGGTCCAGAACACTGAAGCTTTCTTT

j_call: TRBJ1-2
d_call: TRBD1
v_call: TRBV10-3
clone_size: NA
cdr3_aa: CAISRGQGGNYGYTF
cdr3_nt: TGTGCCATCAGTAGGGGACAGGGAGGTAACTATGGCTACACCTTC

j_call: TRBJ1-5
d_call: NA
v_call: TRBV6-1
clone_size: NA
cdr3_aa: CASSESHYSNQPQHF
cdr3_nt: TGTGCCAGCAGTGAAAGCCATTATAGCAATCAGCCCCAGCATTTT

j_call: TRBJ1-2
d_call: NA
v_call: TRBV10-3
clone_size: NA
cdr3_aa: CAISETAAGYGYTF
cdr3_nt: TGTGCCATCAGTGAGACAGCGGCGGGCTATGGCTACACCTTC

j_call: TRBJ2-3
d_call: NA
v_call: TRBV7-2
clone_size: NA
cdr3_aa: CASSLWPDTQYF
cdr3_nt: TGTGCCAGCAGCTTATGGCCCGATACGCAGTATTTT

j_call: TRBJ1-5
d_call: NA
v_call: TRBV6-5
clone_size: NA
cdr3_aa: CASSRAYSNQPQHF
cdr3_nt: TGTGCCAGCAGTCGGGCCTACAGCAATCAGCCCCAGCATTTT